The following is a TCR beta chain sequence with its context. The junction does not match germline at one end; this may be a read error. CDR3 length equals 15 residues. Germline CDR1 SGHRS, CDR2 YFSETQ. The data derive from a study of CD8+ T cells in alopecia areata. RNA extraction and reverse transcription yielded cDNA as sequencing template. This table comes from immunoSEQ multiplex PCR, and its TCRdb copy is limited to in-frame clones, with some not included. Of 120,000 or so clones in the sample, around 50% were seen once. The receptor comes from a human donor with alopecia areata. This chain uses TRBV5-1 with TRBJ2-3; 9 bases are shared with TRBD2. The sample taken for sequencing was NKG2D-low CD8+ T cells sorted from blood. CDR3 coding DNA: TGCGCCAGCAGCTCCTCCGGGACTAGCACAAATACGCAGTATTTT. This encodes CASSSSGTSTNTQYF.